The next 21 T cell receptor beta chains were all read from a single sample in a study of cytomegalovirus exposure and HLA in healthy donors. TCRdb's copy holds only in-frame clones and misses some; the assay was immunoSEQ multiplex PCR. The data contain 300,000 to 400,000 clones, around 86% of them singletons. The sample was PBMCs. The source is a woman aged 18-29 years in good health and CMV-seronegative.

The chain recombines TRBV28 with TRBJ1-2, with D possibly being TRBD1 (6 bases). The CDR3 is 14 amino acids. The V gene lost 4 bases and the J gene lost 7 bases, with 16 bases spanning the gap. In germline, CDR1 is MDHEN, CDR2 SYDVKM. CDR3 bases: TGTGCCAGCAGTTCCAACAGGGATGAGTTTGGCTACACCTTC. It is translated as CASSSNRDEFGYTF.

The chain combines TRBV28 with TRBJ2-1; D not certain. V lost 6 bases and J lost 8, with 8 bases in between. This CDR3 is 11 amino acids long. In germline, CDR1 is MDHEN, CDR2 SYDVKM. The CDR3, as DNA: TGTGCCAGCAGGGAGATGGATGAGCAGTTCTTC. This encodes CASREMDEQFF.

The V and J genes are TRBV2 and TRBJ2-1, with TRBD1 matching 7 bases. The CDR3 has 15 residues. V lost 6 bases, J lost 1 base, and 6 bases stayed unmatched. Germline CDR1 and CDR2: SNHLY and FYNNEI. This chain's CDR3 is CASRNRDRSYNEQFF. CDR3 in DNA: TGTGCCAGCAGAAATCGGGACAGATCCTACAATGAGCAGTTCTTC.

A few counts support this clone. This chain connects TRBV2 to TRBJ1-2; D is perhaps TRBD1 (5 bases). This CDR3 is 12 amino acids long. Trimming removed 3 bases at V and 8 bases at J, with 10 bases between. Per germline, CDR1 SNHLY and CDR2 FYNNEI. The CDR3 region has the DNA TGTGCCAGCAGTGACTCAGGGCGAGGCTACACCTTC. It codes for CASSDSGRGYTF. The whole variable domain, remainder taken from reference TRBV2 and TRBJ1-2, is EPEVTQTPSHQVTQMGQEVILRCVPISNHLYFYWYRQILGQKVEFLVSFYNNEISEKSEIFDDQFSVERPDGSNFTLKIRSTKLEDSAMYFCASSDSGRGYTFGSGTRLTVV.

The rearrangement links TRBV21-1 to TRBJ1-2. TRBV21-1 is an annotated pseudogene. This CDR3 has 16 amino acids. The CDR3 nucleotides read TGTGCCAGCAGCAAAGATAGCGGCACTCCGGCCTTTGGCTACACCTTC. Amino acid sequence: CASSKDSGTPAFGYTF.

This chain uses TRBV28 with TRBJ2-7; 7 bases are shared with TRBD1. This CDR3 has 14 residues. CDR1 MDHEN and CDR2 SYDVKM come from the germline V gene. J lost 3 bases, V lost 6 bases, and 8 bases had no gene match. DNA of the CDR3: TGTGCCAGCAGAATTAGGGACAGTAACTACGAGCAGTACTTC. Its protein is CASRIRDSNYEQYF.

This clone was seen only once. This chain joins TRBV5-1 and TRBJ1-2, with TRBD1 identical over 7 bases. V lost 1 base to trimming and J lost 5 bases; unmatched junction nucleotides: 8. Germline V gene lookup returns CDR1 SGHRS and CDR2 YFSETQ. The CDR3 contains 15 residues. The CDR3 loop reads CASSLSLYRGYGYTF. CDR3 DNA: TGCGCCAGCAGCTTGAGTCTATACAGGGGATATGGCTACACCTTC. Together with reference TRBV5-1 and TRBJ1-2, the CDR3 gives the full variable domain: KAGVTQTPRYLIKTRGQQVTLSCSPISGHRSVSWYQQTPGQGLQFLFEYFSETQRNKGNFPGRFSGRQFSNSRSEMNVSTLELGDSALYLCASSLSLYRGYGYTFGSGTRLTVV.

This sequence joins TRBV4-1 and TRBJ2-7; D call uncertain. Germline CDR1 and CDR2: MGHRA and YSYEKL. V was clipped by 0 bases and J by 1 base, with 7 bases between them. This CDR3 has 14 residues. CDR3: CASSQEAVSYEQYF. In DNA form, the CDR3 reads TGCGCCAGCAGCCAAGAAGCTGTGTCCTACGAGCAGTACTTC.

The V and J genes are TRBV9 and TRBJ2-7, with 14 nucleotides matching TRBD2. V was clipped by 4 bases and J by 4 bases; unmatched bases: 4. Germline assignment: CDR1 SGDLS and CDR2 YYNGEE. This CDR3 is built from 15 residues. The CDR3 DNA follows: TGTGCCAGCAGCCCCGGACTAGCGGGGGGATACGAGCAGTACTTC. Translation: CASSPGLAGGYEQYF.

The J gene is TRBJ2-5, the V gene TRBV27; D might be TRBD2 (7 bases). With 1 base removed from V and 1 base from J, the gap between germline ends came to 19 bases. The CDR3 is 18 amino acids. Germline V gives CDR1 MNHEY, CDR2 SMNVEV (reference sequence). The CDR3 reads CASSLYMGGGGLQETQYF. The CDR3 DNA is TGTGCCAGCAGTTTATATATGGGGGGAGGGGGACTCCAAGAGACCCAGTACTTC.

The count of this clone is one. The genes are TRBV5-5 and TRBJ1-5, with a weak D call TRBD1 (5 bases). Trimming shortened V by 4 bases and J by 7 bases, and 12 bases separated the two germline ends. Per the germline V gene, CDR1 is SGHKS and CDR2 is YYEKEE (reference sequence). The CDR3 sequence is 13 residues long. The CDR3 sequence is CASSQGLGQPQHF. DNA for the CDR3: TGTGCCAGCAGCCAGGGTCTTGGGCAGCCCCAGCATTTT.

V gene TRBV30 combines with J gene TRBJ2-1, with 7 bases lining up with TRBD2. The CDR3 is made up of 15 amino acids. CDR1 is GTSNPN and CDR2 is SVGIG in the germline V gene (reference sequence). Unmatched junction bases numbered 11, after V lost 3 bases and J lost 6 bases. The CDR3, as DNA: TGTGCCTGGAGAGGGCTAGCGGCTAAGGGCAATGAGCAGTTCTTC. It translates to CAWRGLAAKGNEQFF.

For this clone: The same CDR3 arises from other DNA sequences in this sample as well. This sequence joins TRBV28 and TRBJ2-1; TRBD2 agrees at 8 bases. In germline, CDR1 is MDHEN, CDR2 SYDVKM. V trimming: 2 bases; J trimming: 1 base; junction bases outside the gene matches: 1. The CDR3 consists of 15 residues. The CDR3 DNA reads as TGTGCCAGCAGTTTAGCGGGAGGTTCCTACAATGAGCAGTTCTTC. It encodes CASSLAGGSYNEQFF. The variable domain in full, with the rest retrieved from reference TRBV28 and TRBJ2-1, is DVKVTQSSRYLVKRTGEKVFLECVQDMDHENMFWYRQDPGLGLRLIYFSYDVKMKEKGDIPEGYSVSREKKERFSLILESASTNQTSMYLCASSLAGGSYNEQFFGPGTRLTVL.

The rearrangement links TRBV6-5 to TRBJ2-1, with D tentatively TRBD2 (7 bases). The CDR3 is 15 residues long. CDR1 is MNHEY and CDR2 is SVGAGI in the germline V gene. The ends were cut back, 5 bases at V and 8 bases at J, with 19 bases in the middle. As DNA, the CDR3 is TGTGCCAGCAGTCGTACGGGATCGGGGGGCGATGAGCAGTTCTTC. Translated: CASSRTGSGGDEQFF.

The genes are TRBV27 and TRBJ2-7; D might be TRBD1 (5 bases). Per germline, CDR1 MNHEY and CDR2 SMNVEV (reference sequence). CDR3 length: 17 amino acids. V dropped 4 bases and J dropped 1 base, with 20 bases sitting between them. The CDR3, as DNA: TGTGCCAGCAGTTACGGACCCGGCAGGGCCATTTCCTACGAGCAGTACTTC. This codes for CASSYGPGRAISYEQYF.

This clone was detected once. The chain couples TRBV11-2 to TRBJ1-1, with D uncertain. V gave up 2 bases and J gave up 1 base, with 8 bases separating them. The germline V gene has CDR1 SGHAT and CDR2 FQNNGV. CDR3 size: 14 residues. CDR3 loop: CASSLRVQNTEAFF. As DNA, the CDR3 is TGTGCCAGCAGCTTAAGAGTGCAGAACACTGAAGCTTTCTTT.

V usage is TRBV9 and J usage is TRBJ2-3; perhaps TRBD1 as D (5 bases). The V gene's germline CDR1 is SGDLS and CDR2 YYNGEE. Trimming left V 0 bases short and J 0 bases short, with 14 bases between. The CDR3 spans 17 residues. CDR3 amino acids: CASSVAPGLVSTDTQYF. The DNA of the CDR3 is TGTGCCAGCAGCGTAGCCCCAGGGTTGGTAAGCACAGATACGCAGTATTTT.

The CDR3 coding sequence is TGCGCCAGCAGCCCGGACAGAACAAATAATTCACCCCTCCACTTT. Amino acids: CASSPDRTNNSPLHF. This chain links TRBV5-1 with TRBJ1-6, with TRBD1 as a possible D gene (6 bases). Germline V gives CDR1 SGHRS, CDR2 YFSETQ. V lost 4 bases, J lost 5 bases, and 13 bases lay in between. The CDR3 runs to 15 residues.

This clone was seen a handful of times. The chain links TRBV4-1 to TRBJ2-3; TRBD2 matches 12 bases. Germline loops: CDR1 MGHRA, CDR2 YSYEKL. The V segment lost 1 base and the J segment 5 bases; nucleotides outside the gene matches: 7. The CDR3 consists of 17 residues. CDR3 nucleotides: TGCGCCAGCAGCCAAGCCCTAGCGGGAGGGCAGAGAGATACGCAGTATTTT. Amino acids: CASSQALAGGQRDTQYF.

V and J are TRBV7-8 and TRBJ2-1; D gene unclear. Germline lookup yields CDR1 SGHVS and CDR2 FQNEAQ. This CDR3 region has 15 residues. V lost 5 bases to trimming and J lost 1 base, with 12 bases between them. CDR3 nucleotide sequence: TGTGCCAGCAGCCCTCGTTTGAGGTCCTACAATGAGCAGTTCTTC. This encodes CASSPRLRSYNEQFF.

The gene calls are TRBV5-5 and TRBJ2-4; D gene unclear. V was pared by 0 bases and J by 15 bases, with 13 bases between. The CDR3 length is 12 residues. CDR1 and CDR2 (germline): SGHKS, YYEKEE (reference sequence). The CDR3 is CASSLDHLGGYF. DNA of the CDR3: TGTGCCAGCAGCTTGGATCACCTCGGCGGGTACTTC.